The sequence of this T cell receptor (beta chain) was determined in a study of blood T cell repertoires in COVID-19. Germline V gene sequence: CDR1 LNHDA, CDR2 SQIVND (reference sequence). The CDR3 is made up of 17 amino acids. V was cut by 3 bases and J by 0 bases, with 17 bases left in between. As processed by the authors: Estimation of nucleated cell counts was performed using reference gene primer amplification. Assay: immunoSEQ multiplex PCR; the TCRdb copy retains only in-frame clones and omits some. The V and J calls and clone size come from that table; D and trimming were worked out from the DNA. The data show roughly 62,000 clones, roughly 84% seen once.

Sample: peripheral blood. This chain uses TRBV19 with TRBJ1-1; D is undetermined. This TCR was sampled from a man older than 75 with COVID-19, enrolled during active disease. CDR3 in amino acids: CASSMEPLRSMNTEAFF. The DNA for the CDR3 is TGTGCCAGTAGTATGGAACCTTTGAGGAGTATGAACACTGAAGCTTTCTTT.